This is a list of T cell receptor beta chains from one sample in a study of PD-1 blockade in classical Hodgkin lymphoma. Sequencing was performed with immunoSEQ multiplex PCR; in TCRdb, only in-frame clones are kept and a portion is missing. This table holds about 34,000 clones, 76% found once. Sequenced material: peripheral blood mononuclear cells (PBMCs), taken before the second cycle of nivolumab. All receptors come from a human donor with classical Hodgkin lymphoma. CDR3s include the opening cysteine and the closing phenylalanine or tryptophan. Fields, in order: J gene, D gene, V gene, clone size, CDR3 DNA, CDR3 protein. A D gene is named only where the DNA matches it firmly. Clone size appears in some rows only: once, few, many, or a class for an expanded clone.

>TRBJ2-3|.|TRBV11-2|.
TGTGCCAGCAGCTTAAACTCCCGAAACACAGATACGCAGTATTTT
CASSLNSRNTDTQYF
>TRBJ1-5|.|TRBV30|.
TGTGCCTGGAGCAGGACAGCCCGCAATCAGCCCCAGCATTTT
CAWSRTARNQPQHF
>TRBJ1-2|.|TRBV6-5|.
TGTGCCAGCAGTTACAAAAGGGATGGCTACACCTTC
CASSYKRDGYTF
>TRBJ1-5|TRBD1|TRBV19|few
TGTGCCAGTAGTGCCGACAGGGACCCCGGCAATCAGCCCCAGCATTTT
CASSADRDPGNQPQHF
>TRBJ2-7|.|TRBV4-2|.
TGTGCCAGCAGCCAGCCTCGGGGGCCTCCATTTCCCGAGCAGTACTTC
CASSQPRGPPFPEQYF
>TRBJ2-7|.|TRBV5-6|.
TGTGCCAGCACTTCCGGTTCGGGCTCTAACCTCTACGAGCAGTACTTC
CASTSGSGSNLYEQYF
>TRBJ2-7|.|TRBV9|.
TGTGCCAGCAGCCCATCGGACTTTTCCTACGAGCAGTACTTC
CASSPSDFSYEQYF
>TRBJ1-1|.|TRBV19|.
TGTGCCAGTAATCAAAACAGGCAATCCCCTGAAGCTTTCTTT
CASNQNRQSPEAFF
>TRBJ1-2|.|TRBV29-1|few
TGCAGCGTTGAAGGGGTAGGGAAGCCCTATGGCTACACCTTC
CSVEGVGKPYGYTF
>TRBJ2-3|.|TRBV19|.
TGTGCCAGTAGTAGATCAGGGTTTCAGTCGGATACGCAGTATTTT
CASSRSGFQSDTQYF
>TRBJ2-7|TRBD2|TRBV7-9|.
TGTGCCAGCAGCACCCCTAGCGGGGGGCCCTCTGGAGAGCAGTACTTC
CASSTPSGGPSGEQYF
>TRBJ2-1|.|TRBV7-3|.
TGTGCCAGCAGCTCCGCGGGACGACCTGATAATGAGCAGTTCTTC
CASSSAGRPDNEQFF
>TRBJ2-7|.|TRBV15|.
TGTGCCACCAGCAGAGGTTCGGGCAGGGGGCCGCGGGGGTCCTACGAGCAGTACTTC
CATSRGSGRGPRGSYEQYF
>TRBJ1-6|.|TRBV5-5|.
TGTGCCAGCAGCTTGGAACCCCGGGGGTTGAGTTCACCCCTCCACTTT
CASSLEPRGLSSPLHF
>TRBJ2-2|TRBD2|TRBV10-3|.
TGTGCCACCATTGGGCTAGCGGGGATGACCGGGGAGCTGTTTTTT
CATIGLAGMTGELFF
>TRBJ1-5|.|TRBV12-5|medium-sized
TGTGCTAGTGGTCGCCCCGGCCATCAGCCCCAGCATTTT
CASGRPGHQPQHF
>TRBJ1-1|.|TRBV25-1|.
TGTGCCAGCAGTGACCCCGGAGGGGTTGGGGCTTTCTTT
CASSDPGGVGAFF
>TRBJ1-5|.|TRBV19|once
TGTGCCAGTAGTTCCCCGATCTTCACAGTGGCCCATCAGCCCCAGCATTTT
CASSSPIFTVAHQPQHF
>TRBJ2-3|.|TRBV6-5|few
TGTGCCAGCAGTCCATCCCCCGGCACCCCAGATACGCAGTATTTT
CASSPSPGTPDTQYF
>TRBJ2-7|.|TRBV23-1|.
TGCGCCAGCAGTCACTTCTTACAGGGTCGCAACGAGCAGTACTTC
CASSHFLQGRNEQYF
>TRBJ2-5|TRBD2|TRBV6-1|.
TGTGCCAGCAGTGCGGCGGGGGTAGAGACCCAGTACTTC
CASSAAGVETQYF
>TRBJ2-3|.|TRBV10-1|.
TGCGCCAGCAGCAGAGAAACAGGGTCAGATACGCAGTATTTT
CASSRETGSDTQYF